Following are 5 T cell receptor beta chains from one sample sequenced in a study of OX40 agonist ivuxolimab in advanced cancers. Clones were read by immunoSEQ multiplex PCR, and TCRdb kept only the in-frame ones, dropping some. The data contain 45,000 to 65,000 clones, 77% of them singletons. The sample consisted of CD4+ or CD8+ T cells sorted from blood, taken in a trial of the OX40 agonist ivuxolimab. These receptors all come from an adult with an advanced solid tumor such as melanoma, head and neck, liver or kidney cancer.

J is TRBJ2-2 and V is TRBV4-3; 7 nucleotides align to TRBD1. The CDR3 spans 18 residues. The germline V gene encodes CDR1 LGHNA and CDR2 YSLEER. V lost 0 bases and J lost 1; bases outside the gene matches: 8. This chain's CDR3 is CASSQDKRGLGNTGELFF. The CDR3 coding sequence is TGCGCCAGCAGCCAAGACAAGAGGGGGCTAGGGAACACCGGGGAGCTGTTTTTT.

V gene TRBV7-2 combines with J gene TRBJ2-3; 8 bases align to TRBD2. Germline V gene data show CDR1 as SGHTA and CDR2 as FQGNSA. The CDR3 loop spans 13 amino acids. The ends lost 2 bases at V and 12 bases at J; junction bases unmatched: 7. The CDR3 sequence: CASSLPRTSPQYF. CDR3 nucleotides: TGTGCCAGCAGCTTACCCCGGACTAGCCCCCAGTATTTT.

This chain connects TRBV7-2 to TRBJ2-2; 15 bases are a match to TRBD2. Germline V gene sequence: CDR1 SGHTA, CDR2 FQGNSA. J lost 5 bases, V lost 4 bases, and 11 bases had no gene match. The length of the CDR3 is 19 residues. The CDR3 DNA is TGTGCCAGCAGCTCACTTAGTGGACTAGCGGGGGGGCCGACCGGGGAGCTGTTTTTT. Translation: CASSSLSGLAGGPTGELFF.

Only a few counts were recorded for this clone. The J gene is TRBJ1-1, the V gene TRBV2; unclear D gene. V was pared by 2 bases and J by 1 base, with 8 bases between. This CDR3 contains 14 residues. Germline V gene data show CDR1 as SNHLY and CDR2 as FYNNEI. The chain's CDR3 is CASSEHLGNTEAFF. CDR3 bases: TGTGCCAGCAGTGAACATCTAGGGAACACTGAAGCTTTCTTT.

CDR3 region: CASSVSWRGRETQYF. Here the CDR3 DNA reads TGTGCCAGCAGCGTAAGTTGGAGGGGGCGAGAGACCCAGTACTTC. V gene TRBV9 combines with J gene TRBJ2-5, with D possibly matching TRBD1 (7 bases). V gave up 1 base and J gave up 4 bases, with 14 bases separating them. Germline V gene sequence: CDR1 SGDLS, CDR2 YYNGEE. The CDR3 length is 15 residues. Drawing the rest from reference TRBV9 and TRBJ2-5, the complete variable domain is DSGVTQTPKHLITATGQRVTLRCSPRSGDLSVYWYQQSLDQGLQFLIQYYNGEERAKGNILERFSAQQFPDLHSELNLSSLELGDSALYFCASSVSWRGRETQYFGPGTRLLVL.